The present TCR beta chain was sequenced within a study of Ad26.COV2.S vaccination and SARS-CoV-2 variants. On the study more broadly: Enrolled in COV1001, the donor was in the Ad26.COV2.S trial arm, which received the vaccine. Administration of Ad26.COV2.S was intramuscular, either once or twice 56 days apart.

This CDR3 contains 16 residues. CDR1 MNHNY and CDR2 SVGAGI come from the germline V gene (reference sequence). V lost 2 bases, J lost 0 bases, and 12 bases lay in between. Treatment defined: around 19 received Ad26.COV2.S at low or high dose, single or two shots; about five received placebo; per-sample allocation not given. Samples analyzed were those drawn on day 63 after the first vaccine or placebo injection. This clone was picked up one time. Its specificity is unknown. Findings of the study overall: Post-vaccination spike-specific CD8+ and CD4+ T cell responses reportedly had substantial breadth.

Measured with immunoSEQ multiplex PCR; TCRdb has only the in-frame clones, and not every one. The sample gives 350,000 to 400,000 clones, approximately 86% of which show up once; roughly 3% is in the top ten. This receptor was taken from a person aged 18-60 years who received the Ad26.COV2.S COVID-19 vaccine or a placebo. The specimen comprised peripheral blood, sampled in a trial of Ad26.COV2.S vaccine versus placebo. The chain couples TRBV6-6 to TRBJ2-3; D gene unclear. As DNA, the CDR3 is TGTGCCAGCAGTTACGGGCTAGATGCTAGCACAGATACGCAGTATTTT. Translation gives CASSYGLDASTDTQYF.